This TCR beta chain is drawn from a study of cytomegalovirus exposure and HLA in healthy donors. Study details: The roughly 120 million unique TCR beta sequences, from some 170 million T cells, were found by an earlier analysis.

The PCR made use of 60 Vbeta and 13 Jbeta primers. Clones were sequenced by immunoSEQ multiplex PCR, and TCRdb holds only the in-frame ones, with some missing. The data hold roughly 120,000 clones, with about 80% observed a single time. This clone occurred once. The antigen remains undetermined. With 9 bases clipped from V and 7 bases from J, the junction kept 13 bases outside the gene matches. The V gene's germline CDR1 is LNHDA and CDR2 SQIVND (reference sequence). CDR3 length: 14 residues. Study-wide results and limits: Usually a TCR sequence was rare, but some public TCRs were found in many donors. Earlier analysis found most TCR beta V segments productive about 90% or about 30% of the time.

The sample taken for sequencing was PBMCs. The gene calls are TRBV19 and TRBJ1-2; 8 positions agree with TRBD1. The clonotype comes from a woman aged 55-69 years in good health and CMV-seropositive. The CDR3 here is CASTLVRQGFGYTF. The CDR3 DNA follows: TGTGCCAGCACCCTCGTACGACAGGGGTTTGGCTACACCTTC.